The T cell receptor beta chain described here comes from a study of blood T cell repertoires in COVID-19 (dated by TCRdb to the early 2020s). Background on the whole study: The collaborator samples originated in the United States, Italy and Spain and spanned the acute and convalescent phases of COVID-19. The prospective study material was composed of cDNA or gDNA derived from T cells, B-cell-depleted T cells, or PBMCs. Deeply sampled blood TCRbeta repertoires from subjects exposed to, actively infected with, or recovered from COVID-19 were included in the dataset. The repertoires were released in a freely available public database meant as a resource for research on the immune response to SARS-CoV-2. Samples were obtained from the ongoing ImmuneRACE study (first 160 participants) and from approximately 1,200 subjects provided by 6 global collaborators. The sample metadata nearly always contained a de-identified subject ID, COVID-19 status, age in years and sex. Where available, HLA class I and class II types were obtained from metadata supplied by the sample provider rather than from assay-based typing.

Concerning this clone: No cognate antigen has been identified for it. Base quality data are lacking; no much larger clone is found one base away.

Each collaborating institution followed its own protocols to collect whole blood in K2EDTA tubes. Collaborator samples were shipped for TCRbeta analysis as frozen whole blood, isolated PBMCs, or DNA extracted from either sample type. General findings and caveats noted by the study authors: The amount of clinical and demographic metadata varied by source and participant and was provided uncurated.

The immunoSEQ Assay, a bias-controlled multiplex PCR, was used to amplify TCRbeta CDR3 regions from genomic DNA. The source study handled its data this way. The number of nucleated cells in each sample was estimated from the amplification of reference gene primers within the assay. To quantify the absolute abundance of each unique TCRbeta CDR3 rearrangement, sequence reads were collapsed and filtered. Productive Simpson clonality was computed per sample as the square root of Simpson's diversity index over productive rearrangements. TCRdb provides this immuneACCESS table in a form limited to in-frame rearrangements. Some clones are lacking; in checked studies, under half of them reflect an unresolved V gene, and why the rest are absent is not known. The V and J calls and the clone size are those of that table, but D and trimming were determined from the DNA. The sample data list about 310,000 clones, and around 90% of these were observed just once. 1% of the sample lies in the top ten.

Sequences SGHAT (CDR1) and FQNNGV (CDR2) are obtained from the germline V gene. The trim is 1 base for V and 0 bases for J, with a gap of 3 bases between the germline ends. From cysteine to phenylalanine, the CDR3 is 13 amino acids long. The entry retains the CDR3 DNA only, 39 bases that are in frame from base 1. The sequence derives from a man aged 45-65 years with active or convalescent COVID-19. Here the chain combines TRBV11-2 and TRBJ1-1; the D gene lacks a confident call. Sequencing was performed on peripheral blood. The CDR3 region has the sequence CASSLAVNTEAFF. The DNA sequence is as follows: TGTGCCAGCAGCTTAGCTGTGAACACTGAAGCTTTCTTT.